This record concerns one T cell receptor beta chain sequence. The antigen is not known. This record belongs to a study of cytomegalovirus exposure and HLA in healthy donors. Overall study findings and caveats: Roughly even sequencing depth across donors was the assumption behind the presence/absence analyses.

A multiplex PCR was run with 60 Vbeta primers and 13 Jbeta primers. The protocol was immunoSEQ multiplex PCR, while the TCRdb copy is restricted to in-frame clones and leaves out a portion. The sample contains about 160,000 clones, less than 90% of which appear only once. With V trimmed by 8 bases and J by 3 bases, 9 bases remained unmatched. In germline, CDR1 is ENHRY, CDR2 SYGVKD. The CDR3 length is 14 residues. Among the donors, all were healthy bone marrow donors. The receptor was isolated from a woman between 18 and 29 years old in good health and CMV-seronegative. The V call is TRBV10-3, the J call TRBJ2-7; 8 bases map to TRBD1. Source material: PBMCs. This CDR3 reads CAISGTGADYEQYF. CDR3 nucleotides: TGTGCCATCTCCGGGACAGGTGCTGACTACGAGCAGTACTTC.